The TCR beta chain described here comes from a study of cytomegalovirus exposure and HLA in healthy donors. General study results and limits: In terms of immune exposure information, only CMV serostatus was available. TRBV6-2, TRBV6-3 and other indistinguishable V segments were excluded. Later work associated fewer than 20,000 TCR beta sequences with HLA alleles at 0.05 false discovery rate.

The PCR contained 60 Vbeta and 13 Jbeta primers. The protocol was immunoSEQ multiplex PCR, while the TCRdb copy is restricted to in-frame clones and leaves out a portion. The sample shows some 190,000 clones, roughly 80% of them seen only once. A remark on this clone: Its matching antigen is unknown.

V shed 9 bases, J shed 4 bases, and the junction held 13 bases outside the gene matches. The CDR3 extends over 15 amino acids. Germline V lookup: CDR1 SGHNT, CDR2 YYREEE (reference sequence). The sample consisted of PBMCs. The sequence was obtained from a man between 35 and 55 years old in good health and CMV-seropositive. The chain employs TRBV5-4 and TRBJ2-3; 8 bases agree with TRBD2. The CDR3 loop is CATRGSGSRADTQYF. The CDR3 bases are TGTGCCACCCGGGGCAGCGGGAGTAGGGCAGATACGCAGTATTTT.